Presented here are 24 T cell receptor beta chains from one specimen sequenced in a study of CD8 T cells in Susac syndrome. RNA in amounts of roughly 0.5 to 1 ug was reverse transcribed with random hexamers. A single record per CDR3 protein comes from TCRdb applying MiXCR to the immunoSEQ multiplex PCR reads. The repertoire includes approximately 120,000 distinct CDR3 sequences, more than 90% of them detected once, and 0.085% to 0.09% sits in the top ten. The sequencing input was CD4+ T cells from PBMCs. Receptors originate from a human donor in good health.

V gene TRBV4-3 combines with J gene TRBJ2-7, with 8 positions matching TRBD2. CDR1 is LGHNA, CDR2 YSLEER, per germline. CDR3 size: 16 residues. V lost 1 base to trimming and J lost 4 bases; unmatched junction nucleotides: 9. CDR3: CASSQGISGSPYEQYF. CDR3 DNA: TGCGCCAGCAGCCAAGGCATAAGCGGGAGCCCGTACGAGCAGTACTTC.

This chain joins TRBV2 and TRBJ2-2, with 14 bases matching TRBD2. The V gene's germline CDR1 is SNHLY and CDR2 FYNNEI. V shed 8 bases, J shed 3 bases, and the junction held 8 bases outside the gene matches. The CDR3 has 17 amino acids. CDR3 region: CASSGTSGSRYTGELFF. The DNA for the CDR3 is TGTGCCAGCTCGGGGACTAGCGGGAGCCGATACACCGGGGAGCTGTTTTTT. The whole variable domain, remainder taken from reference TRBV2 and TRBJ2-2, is EPEVTQTPSHQVTQMGQEVILRCVPISNHLYFYWYRQILGQKVEFLVSFYNNEISEKSEIFDDQFSVERPDGSNFTLKIRSTKLEDSAMYFCASSGTSGSRYTGELFFGEGSRLTVL.

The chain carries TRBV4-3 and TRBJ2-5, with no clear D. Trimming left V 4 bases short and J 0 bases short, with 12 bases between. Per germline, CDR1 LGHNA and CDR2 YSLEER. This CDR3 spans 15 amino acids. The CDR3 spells CASSRSLGYQETQYF. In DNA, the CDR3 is TGCGCCAGCAGCCGCTCCTTAGGATACCAAGAGACCCAGTACTTC.

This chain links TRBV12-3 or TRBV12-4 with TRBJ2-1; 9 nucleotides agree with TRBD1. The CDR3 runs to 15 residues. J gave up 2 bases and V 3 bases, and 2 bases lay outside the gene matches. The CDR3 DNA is TGTGCCAGCAGTTTCGGACAGGGGACCTACAATGAGCAGTTCTTC. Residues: CASSFGQGTYNEQFF.

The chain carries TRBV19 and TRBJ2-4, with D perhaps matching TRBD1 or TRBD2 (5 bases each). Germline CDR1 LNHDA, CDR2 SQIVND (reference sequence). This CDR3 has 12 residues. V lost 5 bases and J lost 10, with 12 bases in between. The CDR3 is CASSVRDGIQYF. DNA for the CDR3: TGTGCCAGTAGTGTCCGGGACGGGATTCAGTACTTC. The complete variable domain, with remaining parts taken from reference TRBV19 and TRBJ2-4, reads DGGITQSPKYLFRKEGQNVTLSCEQNLNHDAMYWYRQDPGQGLRLIYYSQIVNDFQKGDIAEGYSVSREKKESFPLTVTSAQKNPTAFYLCASSVRDGIQYFGAGTRLSVL.

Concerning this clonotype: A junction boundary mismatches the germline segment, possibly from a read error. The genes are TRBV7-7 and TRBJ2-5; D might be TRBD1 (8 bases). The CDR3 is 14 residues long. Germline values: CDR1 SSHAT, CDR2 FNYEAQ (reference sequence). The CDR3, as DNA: TGTGCTAGCAGCCCCAACAGGGGGGGGGAGACCCAGTACTTC. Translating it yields CASSPNRGGETQYF.

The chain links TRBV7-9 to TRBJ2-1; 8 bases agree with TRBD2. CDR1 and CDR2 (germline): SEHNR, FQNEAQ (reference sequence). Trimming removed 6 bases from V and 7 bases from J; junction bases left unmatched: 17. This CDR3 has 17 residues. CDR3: CASRGSSGWSKGNEQFF. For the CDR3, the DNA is TGTGCCAGCAGAGGCTCTAGCGGGTGGAGCAAGGGGAATGAGCAGTTCTTC.

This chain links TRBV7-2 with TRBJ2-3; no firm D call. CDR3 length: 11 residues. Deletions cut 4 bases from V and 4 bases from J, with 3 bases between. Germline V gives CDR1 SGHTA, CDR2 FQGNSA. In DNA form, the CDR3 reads TGTGCCAGCAGCTGGGCAGATACGCAGTATTTT. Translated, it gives CASSWADTQYF. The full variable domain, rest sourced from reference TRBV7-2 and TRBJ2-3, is GAGVSQSPSNKVTEKGKDVELRCDPISGHTALYWYRQSLGQGLEFLIYFQGNSAPDKSGLPSDRFSAERTGGSVSTLTIQRTQQEDSAVYLCASSWADTQYFGPGTRLTVL.

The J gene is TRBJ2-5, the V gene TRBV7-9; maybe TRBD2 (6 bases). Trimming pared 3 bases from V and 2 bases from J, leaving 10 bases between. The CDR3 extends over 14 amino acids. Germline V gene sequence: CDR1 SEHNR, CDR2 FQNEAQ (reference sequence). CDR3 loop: CASSFAREQETQYF. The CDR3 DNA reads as TGTGCCAGCAGCTTCGCCCGGGAGCAAGAGACCCAGTACTTC. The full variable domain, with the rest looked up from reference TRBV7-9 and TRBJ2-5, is DTGVSQNPRHKITKRGQNVTFRCDPISEHNRLYWYRQTLGQGPEFLTYFQNEAQLEKSRLLSDRFSAERPKGSFSTLEIQRTEQGDSAMYLCASSFAREQETQYFGPGTRLLVL.

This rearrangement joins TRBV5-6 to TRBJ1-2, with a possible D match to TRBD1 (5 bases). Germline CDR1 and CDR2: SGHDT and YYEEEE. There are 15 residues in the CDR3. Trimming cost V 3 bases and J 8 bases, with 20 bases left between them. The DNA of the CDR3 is TGTGCCAGCAGCTACCTGAAAGCGGGGCTTACGGGCTACACCTTC. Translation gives CASSYLKAGLTGYTF.

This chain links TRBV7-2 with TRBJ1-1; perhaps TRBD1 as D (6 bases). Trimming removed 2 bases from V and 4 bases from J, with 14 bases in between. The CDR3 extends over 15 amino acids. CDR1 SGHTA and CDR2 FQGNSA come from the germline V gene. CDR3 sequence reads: CASSLRQAVGTEAFF. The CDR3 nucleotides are TGTGCCAGCAGCTTAAGACAGGCGGTGGGCACTGAAGCTTTCTTT.

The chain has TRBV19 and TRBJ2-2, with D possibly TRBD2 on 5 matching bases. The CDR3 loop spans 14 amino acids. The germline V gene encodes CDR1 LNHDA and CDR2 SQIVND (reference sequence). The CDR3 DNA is TGTGTTTCACTGGGTAATGCGGGCACCGGGGAGCTGTTTTTT. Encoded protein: CVSLGNAGTGELFF.

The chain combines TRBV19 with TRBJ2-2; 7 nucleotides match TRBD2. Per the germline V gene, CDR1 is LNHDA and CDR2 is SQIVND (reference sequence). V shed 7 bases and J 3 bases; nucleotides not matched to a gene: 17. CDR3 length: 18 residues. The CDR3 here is CASTLVWGGRLHTGELFF. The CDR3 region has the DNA TGTGCCAGTACCCTCGTGTGGGGGGGACGACTGCACACCGGGGAGCTGTTTTTT.

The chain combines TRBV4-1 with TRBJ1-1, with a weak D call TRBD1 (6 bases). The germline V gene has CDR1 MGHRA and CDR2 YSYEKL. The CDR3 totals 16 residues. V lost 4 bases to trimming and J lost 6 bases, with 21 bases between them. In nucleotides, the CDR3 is TGCGCCAGCAGCCCCCCGAGGGGGGGCGCGGATTCTGAAGCTTTCTTT. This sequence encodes CASSPPRGGADSEAFF.

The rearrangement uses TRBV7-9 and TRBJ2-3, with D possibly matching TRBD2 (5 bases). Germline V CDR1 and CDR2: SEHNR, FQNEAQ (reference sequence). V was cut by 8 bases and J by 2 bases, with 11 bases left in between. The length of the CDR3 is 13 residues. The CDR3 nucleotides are TGTGCCAGCGAACGGGGTTTCACAGATACGCAGTATTTT. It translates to CASERGFTDTQYF. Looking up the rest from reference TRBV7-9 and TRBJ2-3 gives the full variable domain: DTGVSQNPRHKITKRGQNVTFRCDPISEHNRLYWYRQTLGQGPEFLTYFQNEAQLEKSRLLSDRFSAERPKGSFSTLEIQRTEQGDSAMYLCASERGFTDTQYFGPGTRLTVL.

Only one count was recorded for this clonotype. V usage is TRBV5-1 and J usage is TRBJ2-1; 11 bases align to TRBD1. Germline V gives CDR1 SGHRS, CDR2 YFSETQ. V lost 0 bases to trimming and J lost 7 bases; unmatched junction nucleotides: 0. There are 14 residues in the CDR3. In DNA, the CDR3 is TGCGCCAGCAGCTTGGGGGACAGGGGGAATGAGCAGTTCTTC. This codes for CASSLGDRGNEQFF.

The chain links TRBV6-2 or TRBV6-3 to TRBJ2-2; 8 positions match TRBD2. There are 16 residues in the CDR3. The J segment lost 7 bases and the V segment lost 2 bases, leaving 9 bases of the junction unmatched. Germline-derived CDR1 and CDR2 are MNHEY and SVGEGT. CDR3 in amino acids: CASSYPLGGRIGELFF. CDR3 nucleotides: TGTGCCAGCAGTTACCCGTTGGGCGGGAGGATCGGGGAGCTGTTTTTT.

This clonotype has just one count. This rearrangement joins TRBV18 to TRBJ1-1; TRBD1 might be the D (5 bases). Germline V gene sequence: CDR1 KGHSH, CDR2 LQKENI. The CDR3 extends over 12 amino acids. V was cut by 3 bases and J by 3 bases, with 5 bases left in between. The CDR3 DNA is TGTGCCAGCTCACCCAGGGACACTGAAGCTTTCTTT. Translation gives CASSPRDTEAFF.

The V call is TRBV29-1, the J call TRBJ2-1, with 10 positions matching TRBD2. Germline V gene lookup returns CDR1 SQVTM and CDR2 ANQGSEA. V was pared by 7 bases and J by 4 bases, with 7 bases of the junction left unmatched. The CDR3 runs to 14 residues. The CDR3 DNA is TGCAGCGGCGAACTAGCGGGAAAATACAATGAGCAGTTCTTC. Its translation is CSGELAGKYNEQFF.

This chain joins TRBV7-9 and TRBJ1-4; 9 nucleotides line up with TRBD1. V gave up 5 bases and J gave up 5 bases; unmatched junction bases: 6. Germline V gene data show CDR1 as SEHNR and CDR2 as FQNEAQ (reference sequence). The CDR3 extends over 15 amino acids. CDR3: CASSAWTGVNEKLFF. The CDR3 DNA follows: TGTGCCAGCAGCGCCTGGACAGGGGTGAATGAAAAACTGTTTTTT.

The CDR3 here is CASSFLRGQPQHF. CDR3 sequence (DNA): TGTGCCAGCAGTTTCCTCAGGGGTCAGCCCCAGCATTTT. The chain employs TRBV27 and TRBJ1-5; maybe TRBD1 (6 bases). Looked up from germline, CDR1 is MNHEY and CDR2 is SMNVEV (reference sequence). Trimming shortened V by 3 bases and J by 6 bases, and 9 bases separated the two germline ends. CDR3 length: 13 amino acids.

The CDR3 nucleotides are TGTGCCACCAGCAGAGAGCCGGGGTACACCGGGGAGCTGTTTTTT. This encodes CATSREPGYTGELFF. The V call is TRBV15, the J call TRBJ2-2; the D gene is possibly TRBD2 (5 bases). Germline V lookup: CDR1 LNHNV, CDR2 YYDKDF (reference sequence). V lost 0 bases, J lost 3 bases, and 8 bases lay in between. The CDR3 consists of 15 residues.

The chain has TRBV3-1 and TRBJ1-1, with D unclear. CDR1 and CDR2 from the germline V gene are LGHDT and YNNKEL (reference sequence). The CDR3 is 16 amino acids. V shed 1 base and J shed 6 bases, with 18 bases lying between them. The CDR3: CASSQGVTGKFPEAFF. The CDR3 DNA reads TGTGCCAGCAGCCAAGGGGTGACGGGGAAGTTCCCTGAAGCTTTCTTT.

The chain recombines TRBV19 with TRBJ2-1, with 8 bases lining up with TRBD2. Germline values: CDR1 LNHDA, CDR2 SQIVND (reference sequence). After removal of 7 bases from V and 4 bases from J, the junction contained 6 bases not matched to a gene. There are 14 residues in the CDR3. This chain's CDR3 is CASNGRAMYNEQFF. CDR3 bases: TGTGCCAGTAACGGGAGGGCCATGTACAATGAGCAGTTCTTC.